A selection of T cell receptor beta chains follows, all from one sample in a study of cytomegalovirus exposure and HLA in healthy donors. Clones were read by immunoSEQ multiplex PCR, and TCRdb kept only the in-frame ones, dropping some. The sample shows 100,000 or so clones, more than 60% of them seen only once. The specimen was PBMCs. The receptors come from a woman aged 40-49 years in good health and CMV-seropositive. Each CDR3 is given with its conserved first and last residue. Fields, in order: J gene, CDR3 length, clone size, V gene, D gene, CDR3 DNA, CDR3 protein. A D gene is named only where the DNA matches it firmly. A row's size may be missing; if present it is once, few, many or a size class.

TRBJ2-7	16	-	TRBV18	TRBD2	TGTGCCAGCTCACCAGGGACTAGCGGGAGGAACTACGAGCAGTACTTC	CASSPGTSGRNYEQYF
TRBJ2-3	20	-	TRBV28	TRBD1	TGTGCCAGCAGTTTATTGGTGACAGGGGGTTTAGGAATAGGCACAGATACGCAGTATTTT	CASSLLVTGGLGIGTDTQYF
TRBJ2-4	13	once	TRBV15	-	TGTGCCACCAGCACAGCGGATTTGAACATTCAGTACTTC	CATSTADLNIQYF
TRBJ2-1	16	-	TRBV7-9	-	TGTGCCAGCAGCCCCCTGGGCCTAGCATCCTACAATGAGCAGTTCTTC	CASSPLGLASYNEQFF
TRBJ2-1	13	-	TRBV18	-	TGTGCCAGCTCGGGCGGTATAGGGGATGAGCAGTTCTTC	CASSGGIGDEQFF
TRBJ1-5	16	-	TRBV7-8	-	TGTGCCAGCAGCTTAGAAGGGGTTTTGGGCAATCAGCCCCAGCATTTT	CASSLEGVLGNQPQHF
TRBJ1-4	15	few	TRBV5-6	-	TGTGCCAGCAGCGGAAGGGGGGGCAAACGGGAAAAACTGTTTTTT	CASSGRGGKREKLFF
TRBJ2-7	16	once	TRBV6-6	-	TGTGCCAGCAGTTACTCGGGGCCCCCGGGGGACTACGAGCAGTACTTC	CASSYSGPPGDYEQYF
TRBJ1-4	18	-	TRBV5-1	-	TGCGCCAGCAGCCCCGCGGCTTGGGGGGGCGGGCATGATGAAAAACTGTTTTTT	CASSPAAWGGGHDEKLFF
TRBJ2-7	17	-	TRBV4-3	-	TGCGCCAGCAGCCAAGACGGTGGCGGGGGCGGTATAGGCGAGCAGTACTTC	CASSQDGGGGGIGEQYF
TRBJ2-7	12	few	TRBV10-1	TRBD1	TGCGCCAGCAGTGGGACAGGCTACGAGCAGTACTTC	CASSGTGYEQYF
TRBJ2-6	16	-	TRBV11-1	-	TGTGCCAGCAGCTTAAGGAGGGGAGCTGGGGCCAACGTCCTGACTTTC	CASSLRRGAGANVLTF
TRBJ2-1	17	-	TRBV27	TRBD2	TGTGCCAGCACCAAAGCAGGGCTAGCGGGATTCGGCGATGAGCAGTTCTTC	CASTKAGLAGFGDEQFF
TRBJ2-3	13	-	TRBV5-1	-	TGCGCCAGCAGCTTACAGGAGCCGGGTACGCAGTATTTT	CASSLQEPGTQYF
TRBJ2-3	16	-	TRBV5-1	-	TGCGCCAGCAGCTTGCTATGGGAGCCCAGCACAGATACGCAGTATTTT	CASSLLWEPSTDTQYF
TRBJ1-4	14	few	TRBV2	TRBD1	TGTGCCAGCAGCGCGGACAGGGGGTATGAAAAACTGTTTTTT	CASSADRGYEKLFF
TRBJ2-5	13	-	TRBV7-3	-	TGTGCCAGCAGCTTAAACCTCGGGGAGACCCAGTACTTC	CASSLNLGETQYF
TRBJ2-2	16	-	TRBV27	TRBD1	TGTGCCAGCAGTGTCACCGGGACAGTAACCACCGGGGAGCTGTTTTTT	CASSVTGTVTTGELFF
TRBJ2-7	11	-	TRBV6-1	TRBD2	TGTGCCGGGGGAGGGTGGAACGAGCAGTACTTC	CAGGGWNEQYF
TRBJ2-5	13	-	TRBV5-5	TRBD2	TGTGCCAGCAGCAGAGCGGGGGAAGAGACCCAGTACTTC	CASSRAGEETQYF
TRBJ2-7	13	-	TRBV28	TRBD1	TGTGCCAGTACAGGGGGAAGCTCCTACGAGCAGTACTTC	CASTGGSSYEQYF
TRBJ1-5	15	-	TRBV4-1	-	TGCGCCAGCAGCCTAACCGGTGGGGGGATGGAGCCCCAGCATTTT	CASSLTGGGMEPQHF
TRBJ2-7	15	-	TRBV27	TRBD2	TGTGCCAGCAGTCCCCGACTAGCGGCGACCTACGAGCAGTACTTC	CASSPRLAATYEQYF
TRBJ1-2	14	-	TRBV4-3	-	TGCGCCAGCAGCCAAGATCGTCATATCGCGGGCTACACCTTC	CASSQDRHIAGYTF
TRBJ2-7	14	-	TRBV2	-	TGTGCCAGCCAACGGGAAGAATTAAGGAACGAGCAGTACTTC	CASQREELRNEQYF
TRBJ2-7	16	-	TRBV5-1	TRBD2	TGCGCCAGCAGCTTGTTGACTAGCGGGAGTGCCTACGAGCAGTACTTC	CASSLLTSGSAYEQYF
TRBJ1-2	15	-	TRBV28	-	TGTGCCAGCAGTTTATCTTTCGACATCCCCTATGGCTACACCTTC	CASSLSFDIPYGYTF
TRBJ1-5	14	-	TRBV28	TRBD1	TGTGCCAGCAGCCGGGACAGGGGTAATCAGCCCCAGCATTTT	CASSRDRGNQPQHF
TRBJ2-7	13	-	TRBV6-5	TRBD1	TGTGCCACCACAGATACGACAGGGAACGAGCAGTACTTC	CATTDTTGNEQYF
TRBJ1-4	15	-	TRBV9	-	TGTGCCAGCAGCCCTCAACAGGGAGGGGTTGAAAAACTGTTTTTT	CASSPQQGGVEKLFF
TRBJ2-7	16	-	TRBV6-6	TRBD1	TGTGCCAGCAGTTACTCGCCGGGACAGGGGCGTTACGAGCAGTACTTC	CASSYSPGQGRYEQYF
TRBJ2-4	13	-	TRBV28	-	TGTGCCAGCAGTCTATCCGAGGGTGTCATTCAGTACTTC	CASSLSEGVIQYF
TRBJ1-1	11	-	TRBV20-1	-	TGCAGTGCTTCGGGGGGCACGGGGACTTTCTTT	CSASGGTGTFF
TRBJ2-7	15	-	TRBV7-9	TRBD1	TGTGCCAGCAGCGCACAGGGGCATCCACCCTACGAGCAGTACTTC	CASSAQGHPPYEQYF
TRBJ2-7	15	-	TRBV2	TRBD2	TGTGCCAGCAGTGAAGCGAAGGGACTAGCTTACGAGCAGTACTTC	CASSEAKGLAYEQYF
TRBJ1-2	14	-	TRBV18	-	TGTGCCAGCTCACCTTGGCAGGGGATGCATGGCTACACCTTC	CASSPWQGMHGYTF
TRBJ1-2	15	-	TRBV9	TRBD1	TGTGCCAGCAGCGTAGAAGCGTTCGGGGACAGGGGCTACACCTTC	CASSVEAFGDRGYTF
TRBJ1-1	14	-	TRBV6-1	-	TGTGCCAGCACATGGACTCTTTCGGGCACTGAAGCTTTCTTT	CASTWTLSGTEAFF
TRBJ2-3	16	-	TRBV2	TRBD1	TGTGCCAGCGTATTGCGGGACAGGAGGGCCACAGATACGCAGTATTTT	CASVLRDRRATDTQYF
TRBJ2-7	15	-	TRBV2	TRBD1	TGTGCCAGCAGGCGGGACAGGGCTTTCTCCTACGAGCAGTACTTC	CASRRDRAFSYEQYF
TRBJ2-2	17	-	TRBV9	-	TGTGCCAGCAGCGTAGGGTTGAGCACCTCGAACACCGGGGAGCTGTTTTTT	CASSVGLSTSNTGELFF
TRBJ1-5	12	-	TRBV6-5	-	TGTGCCAGCAGGGGGCGGAATCAGCCCCAGCATTTT	CASRGRNQPQHF
TRBJ1-1	14	-	TRBV7-2	TRBD1	TGTGCCAGCAGTAAACAGGGGATGAACACTGAAGCTTTCTTT	CASSKQGMNTEAFF
TRBJ2-1	12	-	TRBV5-1	-	TGCGCCAGCTGGGGACTGGCGGGATGGCCGTTCTTC	CASWGLAGWPFF
TRBJ1-4	15	-	TRBV11-2	-	TGTGCCAGCAGCTACGACTTAGCGGCTAATGAAAAACTGTTTTTT	CASSYDLAANEKLFF
TRBJ1-3	19	-	TRBV18	TRBD1	TGTGCCAGCTCACCACCTTTCGACAGGGACCTTTACTCTGGAAACACCATATATTTT	CASSPPFDRDLYSGNTIYF
TRBJ1-5	16	-	TRBV19	TRBD1	TGTGCCAGTAGTATTTTGAAGGGGGCTTTCAATCAGCCCCAGCATTTT	CASSILKGAFNQPQHF
TRBJ2-7	10	-	TRBV10-3	-	TGTGCCATCAAGAGGAACGAGCAGTACTTC	CAIKRNEQYF
TRBJ2-7	14	once	TRBV7-2	TRBD1	TGTGCCAGCAGCTTAGTAGGGACAGACTACGAGCAGTACTTC	CASSLVGTDYEQYF
TRBJ1-2	13	-	TRBV5-6	-	TGTGCCAGCAGCCCAGGCCTTAACTATGGCTACACCTTC	CASSPGLNYGYTF
TRBJ1-6	16	-	TRBV10-3	-	TGTGCCATCAGTGAGTCTGGGGGCACCTATAATTCACCCCTCCACTTT	CAISESGGTYNSPLHF
TRBJ2-5	18	-	TRBV11-2	TRBD2	TGTGCCAGCAGCGGTACCGGGACTAGCGGGGGGCTACAAGAGACCCAGTACTTC	CASSGTGTSGGLQETQYF
TRBJ1-6	15	-	TRBV21-1	-	TGTGCCAGCAACCAGGACAGGGGGCGGGTTTCACCCCTCCACTTT	CASNQDRGRVSPLHF
TRBJ1-3	17	-	TRBV11-2	-	TGTGCCAGCAGCTCCAAGACACGACCGGTACTGGGAAACACCATATATTTT	CASSSKTRPVLGNTIYF
TRBJ2-7	16	-	TRBV27	TRBD2	TGTGCCAGCAGTCGACTAGCGGGAGGCGGAGCCTACGAGCAGTACTTC	CASSRLAGGGAYEQYF
TRBJ2-7	14	-	TRBV5-4	-	TGTGCCAGCAGCTTGGGTCGGTCATACTACGAGCAGTACTTC	CASSLGRSYYEQYF
TRBJ2-1	18	-	TRBV5-1	TRBD1	TGCGCCAGCAGCTTGGCCGGGACAGGGGGAGGAGCGCTTTATGAGCAGTTCTTC	CASSLAGTGGGALYEQFF
TRBJ1-2	15	-	TRBV28	-	TGTGCCAGCAGTTTATCCCATAGAGGGGGCTATGGCTACACCTTC	CASSLSHRGGYGYTF
TRBJ2-7	14	-	TRBV15	-	TGTGCCACCAGGCGGGGTTATCGGCACCACGAGCAGTACTTC	CATRRGYRHHEQYF
TRBJ2-7	14	-	TRBV27	-	TGTGCCAGCAGTCTACGCTACAGGGCCGACGAGCAGTACTTC	CASSLRYRADEQYF